These T cell receptor beta chains were read from a single sample in a study of T cell responses to AZD1222 COVID-19 vaccine. Measured with immunoSEQ multiplex PCR; TCRdb has only the in-frame clones, and not every one. The repertoire includes some 39,000 clones, about 90% of them detected once, and about a third sits in the top ten. Sequencing was performed on peripheral blood, taken 28 days after the second AZD1222 dose. These receptor sequences come from an adult who received the AZD1222 COVID-19 vaccine. The CDR3 runs from the conserved cysteine through the conserved F or W. The D gene is left open where the match is weak. Clone size is stated in some rows and not others, as once, few, many or a class when expanded.

size: -; J: TRBJ2-5; V: TRBV5-6; D: TRBD1; CDR3: CASTELGQGLRQETQYF; DNA: TGTGCCAGCACCGAACTAGGACAGGGATTAAGGCAAGAGACCCAGTACTTC
size: -; J: TRBJ2-2; V: TRBV4-2; D: -; CDR3: CASSQVGGRANTGELFF; DNA: TGTGCCAGCAGCCAAGTGGGCGGCAGGGCGAACACCGGGGAGCTGTTTTTT
size: -; J: TRBJ1-1; V: TRBV30; D: TRBD1; CDR3: CAWISPGQGFTTEAFF; DNA: TGTGCCTGGATTTCCCCGGGACAGGGTTTTACCACTGAAGCTTTCTTT
size: -; J: TRBJ1-1; V: TRBV14; D: -; CDR3: CASSRYRGAGTEAFF; DNA: TGTGCCAGCAGCCGCTACCGGGGGGCTGGGACTGAAGCTTTCTTT
size: -; J: TRBJ2-7; V: TRBV4-2; D: -; CDR3: CASSQEAGASYEQYF; DNA: TGTGCCAGCAGCCAAGAAGCCGGGGCTTCCTACGAGCAGTACTTC
size: -; J: TRBJ2-2; V: TRBV7-2; D: -; CDR3: CASSLALGFGGELFF; DNA: TGTGCCAGCAGCTTAGCGCTCGGGTTTGGCGGGGAGCTGTTTTTT
size: -; J: TRBJ1-4; V: TRBV29-1; D: -; CDR3: CSVEDGGVVGEKLFF; DNA: TGCAGCGTTGAAGATGGGGGGGTAGTAGGGGAAAAACTGTTTTTT
size: -; J: TRBJ1-6; V: TRBV3-1/TRBV3-2; D: -; CDR3: CASSQELMSYNSPLHF; DNA: TGTGCCAGCAGCCAAGAATTGATGTCCTATAATTCACCCCTCCACTTT
size: once; J: TRBJ2-7; V: TRBV10-3; D: -; CDR3: CAISASYEQYF; DNA: TGTGCCATCAGTGCGTCCTACGAGCAGTACTTC
size: -; J: TRBJ2-3; V: TRBV20-1; D: -; CDR3: CSASPPLSGTDTQYF; DNA: TGCAGTGCTAGTCCCCCCCTGTCTGGCACAGATACGCAGTATTTT
size: -; J: TRBJ2-3; V: TRBV6-5; D: -; CDR3: CASRNPKGPLDTQYF; DNA: TGTGCCAGCAGGAACCCGAAGGGGCCCCTAGATACGCAGTATTTT
size: -; J: TRBJ1-2; V: TRBV9; D: -; CDR3: CASSVATPGSTNYGYTF; DNA: TGTGCCAGCAGCGTAGCTACACCGGGCAGTACTAACTATGGCTACACCTTC
size: -; J: TRBJ1-5; V: TRBV2; D: TRBD1; CDR3: CASGRDRTYSNQPQHF; DNA: TGTGCCAGCGGCCGGGACAGAACTTATAGCAATCAGCCCCAGCATTTT
size: few; J: TRBJ1-1; V: TRBV5-4; D: -; CDR3: CASSLFGWLETEAFF; DNA: TGTGCCAGCAGCTTGTTCGGCTGGTTGGAGACTGAAGCTTTCTTT
size: -; J: TRBJ2-2; V: TRBV11-3; D: -; CDR3: CASSLEGNTGELFF; DNA: TGTGCCAGCAGCTTAGAAGGGAACACCGGGGAGCTGTTTTTT
size: -; J: TRBJ2-1; V: TRBV9; D: TRBD2; CDR3: CASSTTSGYNEQFF; DNA: TGTGCCAGCAGCACGACTAGCGGGTACAATGAGCAGTTCTTC
size: once; J: TRBJ2-2; V: TRBV5-1; D: -; CDR3: CASSFSWTKNTGELFF; DNA: TGCGCCAGCAGCTTTTCTTGGACAAAGAACACCGGGGAGCTGTTTTTT
size: -; J: TRBJ1-1; V: TRBV5-4; D: TRBD1; CDR3: CASDPGDSLNTEAFF; DNA: TGTGCCAGCGACCCAGGGGACAGTTTGAACACTGAAGCTTTCTTT
size: -; J: TRBJ2-7; V: TRBV7-2; D: -; CDR3: CASSPGPGSYEQYF; DNA: TGTGCCAGCAGCCCAGGCCCGGGCTCCTACGAGCAGTACTTC
size: -; J: TRBJ1-6; V: TRBV14; D: TRBD1; CDR3: CASSPSRGLGNSPLHF; DNA: TGTGCCAGCAGCCCATCCAGGGGGCTGGGGAATTCACCCCTCCACTTT
size: -; J: TRBJ1-2; V: TRBV5-1; D: -; CDR3: CASSPGPRDYGYTF; DNA: TGCGCCAGCAGCCCAGGGCCCCGGGACTATGGCTACACCTTC